The present T cell receptor (beta chain) was sequenced within a study of response to subunit inactivated influenza vaccine. A single record per CDR3 protein comes from TCRdb applying MiXCR to the RT-PCR reads. The repertoire holds about 170,000 distinct CDR3 sequences, with more than 10% as singletons. These data were also filed under a second study, of T cells expressing NK-cell markers. That work adds: Production of TCR beta cDNA relied on 5'RACE template switching with UMIs.

The sample consisted of CD8+ T cells sorted from PBMCs, taken 12 days after vaccination. This TCR was recovered from a man aged 50 or older who received an inactivated influenza vaccine.

The CDR3 coding sequence is TGCGCCAGCAGCCAAGATGGGATTTCTAACTATGGCTACACCTTC. This gives the protein CASSQDGISNYGYTF. V and J are TRBV4-1 and TRBJ1-2, with no clear D. The CDR3 loop spans 15 amino acids. The ends were cut back, 0 bases at V and 0 bases at J, with 8 bases in the middle. Germline V lookup: CDR1 MGHRA, CDR2 YSYEKL.